This T cell receptor beta chain is drawn from a study of cytomegalovirus exposure and HLA in healthy donors. Study-level information: From HLA-typed donors, an early data release held approximately 85 million unique TCRs. For the approximately 400 genotyped donors, 75% to 90% fell within the Caucasian-associated ancestry cluster.

The CDR3 runs 16 residues. The germline V gene has CDR1 MGHRA and CDR2 YSYEKL. V shed 1 base and J 6 bases; nucleotides not matched to a gene: 3. 60 Vbeta and 13 Jbeta primers were used in PCR. Method: immunoSEQ multiplex PCR; TCRdb's copy keeps in-frame clones and lacks some. The table includes around 120,000 clones, 81% detected once. The rearrangement joins TRBV4-1 to TRBJ2-2, with 12 bases identical to TRBD1. The sequence was obtained from a woman aged 25-40 years in good health and CMV-seronegative. Sequencing input: PBMCs. CDR3 coding DNA: TGCGCCAGCAGCCAAGGGGGACAGGGGGCTTCCGGGGAGCTGTTTTTT. Translated, it gives CASSQGGQGASGELFF.